This is a list of T cell receptor beta chains from one sample in a study of OX40 agonist ivuxolimab in advanced cancers. Sequenced by immunoSEQ multiplex PCR; TCRdb stores in-frame clones only, minus some. The profile covers roughly 50,000 clones, with roughly 80% appearing a single time and 4% to 4.5% taken by the ten largest. The material was CD4+ or CD8+ T cells sorted from blood, obtained in a trial of the OX40 agonist ivuxolimab. Receptors originate from an adult with an advanced solid tumor such as melanoma, head and neck, liver or kidney cancer. The CDR3 runs from the conserved cysteine through the conserved F or W. The D gene is left open where the match is weak. Size values are once, few and many counts, or a class for expanded clones, and some rows have none.

>TRBD1|TRBJ1-4|TRBV5-8|-
CASSKTGTGSNEKLFF
TGTGCCAGCAGCAAGACTGGGACAGGGTCTAATGAAAAACTGTTTTTT
>TRBD1|TRBJ2-7|TRBV6-6|-
CASSYGTGLSYEQYF
TGTGCCAGCAGTTACGGGACAGGCCTCTCCTACGAGCAGTACTTC
>-|TRBJ1-2|TRBV18|-
CASSPPGFGYTF
TGTGCCAGCTCACCGCCAGGGTTTGGCTACACCTTC
>-|TRBJ1-1|TRBV2|-
CASSRAENTEAFF
TGTGCCAGCAGCCGGGCAGAGAACACTGAAGCTTTCTTT
>-|TRBJ2-2|TRBV4-1|-
CASSQVLAGGTGELFF
TGCGCCAGCAGCCAAGTATTAGCAGGGGGGACCGGGGAGCTGTTTTTT
>-|TRBJ2-3|TRBV28|-
CASSRGATPDTQYF
TGTGCCAGCAGCCGAGGGGCTACCCCGGATACGCAGTATTTT
>-|TRBJ1-3|TRBV6-6|-
CASSYSISGNTIYF
TGTGCCAGCAGTTACTCGATTTCTGGAAACACCATATATTTT
>TRBD2|TRBJ2-1|TRBV4-3|-
CASSPLAGPDNEQFF
TGCGCCAGCAGCCCCTTAGCGGGGCCCGACAATGAGCAGTTCTTC
>TRBD1|TRBJ1-5|TRBV27|-
CASSLGQAPGPQHF
TGTGCCAGCAGTCTCGGACAGGCCCCGGGGCCCCAGCATTTT
>TRBD1|TRBJ2-3|TRBV4-2|-
CASSSPGTGSDTQYF
TGTGCCAGCAGCTCCCCCGGGACAGGTAGTGATACGCAGTATTTT
>-|TRBJ2-2|TRBV7-2|-
CASSLESGNTGELFF
TGTGCCAGCAGCTTAGAGTCAGGGAACACCGGGGAGCTGTTTTTT
>-|TRBJ1-2|TRBV28|-
CASTSDRTRFGGGYTF
TGTGCCAGCACGTCCGACAGGACCCGTTTCGGGGGCGGCTACACCTTC
>TRBD2|TRBJ2-7|TRBV5-1|-
CASSLETSVLKVQYF
TGCGCCAGCAGCTTGGAGACTAGCGTCCTCAAGGTGCAGTACTTC
>TRBD2|TRBJ2-1|TRBV7-3|-
CASSGGLAGGPVQFF
TGTGCCAGCAGCGGGGGACTAGCGGGAGGGCCCGTCCAGTTCTTC
>-|TRBJ1-1|TRBV10-3|-
CAVSENTEAFF
TGTGCCGTTTCAGAGAACACTGAAGCTTTCTTT
>-|TRBJ2-7|TRBV29-1|-
CSVSSEGSYEQYF
TGCAGCGTGTCGTCCGAGGGATCCTACGAGCAGTACTTC
>-|TRBJ1-2|TRBV6-6|-
CASSYGQGGYTF
TGTGCCAGCAGTTACGGGCAGGGCGGCTACACCTTC
>TRBD2|TRBJ2-1|TRBV2|few
CASSAAASGGYEQFF
TGTGCCAGCAGTGCCGCCGCTAGCGGGGGGTATGAGCAGTTCTTC
>-|TRBJ1-5|TRBV28|few
CASSLGGDQPQHF
TGTGCCAGCAGTTTAGGAGGGGATCAGCCCCAGCATTTT
>-|TRBJ2-1|TRBV18|few
CASSPDLAYNEQFF
TGTGCCAGCTCACCGGACTTAGCCTACAATGAGCAGTTCTTC
>-|TRBJ1-1|TRBV27|few
CASSYKPRDTEAFF
TGTGCCAGCAGTTACAAGCCAAGGGACACTGAAGCTTTCTTT
>TRBD2|TRBJ2-5|TRBV19|-
CASSDTGTSGTPRRETQYF
TGTGCCAGTAGTGACACCGGGACTAGCGGGACTCCGCGGCGGGAGACCCAGTACTTC
>-|TRBJ1-2|TRBV6-5|-
CASSPIGQQNYGYTF
TGTGCCAGCAGCCCAATAGGACAGCAGAACTATGGCTACACCTTC
>-|TRBJ1-1|TRBV6-5|few
CASSSPPKAFF
TGTGCCAGCAGTTCCCCCCCAAAAGCTTTCTTT
>-|TRBJ1-1|TRBV11-2|once
CASSLARLIGSDTEAFF
TGTGCCAGCAGCTTAGCCAGGCTCATAGGGAGTGACACTGAAGCTTTCTTT
>-|TRBJ2-7|TRBV19|few
CASSDLPTGSYEQYF
TGTGCCAGTAGTGACCTACCGACAGGCTCCTACGAGCAGTACTTC
>-|TRBJ2-2|TRBV7-9|-
CASSLQGTGELFF
TGTGCCAGCAGCCTCCAGGGGACCGGGGAGCTGTTTTTT
>-|TRBJ1-5|TRBV28|-
CASSRTSGYNQPQHF
TGTGCCAGCAGTCGCACTTCGGGGTACAATCAGCCCCAGCATTTT
>-|TRBJ1-1|TRBV6-6|-
CASSYSTMNTEAFF
TGTGCCAGCAGTTACTCGACGATGAACACTGAAGCTTTCTTT
>TRBD1|TRBJ1-3|TRBV5-1|-
CASSPRTTGEGNTIYF
TGCGCCAGCAGTCCCCGTACGACAGGGGAGGGAAACACCATATATTTT
>-|TRBJ1-5|TRBV10-3|-
CAISESNQPQHF
TGTGCCATCAGTGAGAGCAATCAGCCCCAGCATTTT
>-|TRBJ2-1|TRBV7-2|-
CASSPKPWVYNEQFF
TGTGCCAGCAGCCCCAAGCCTTGGGTTTACAATGAGCAGTTCTTC
>-|TRBJ1-6|TRBV10-3|-
CASWDGQYNSPLHF
TGTGCCAGTTGGGATGGACAGTATAATTCACCCCTCCACTTT
>TRBD2|TRBJ2-3|TRBV7-9|-
CASSLTSGSSDTQYF
TGTGCCAGCAGCTTAACTAGCGGGAGTTCAGATACGCAGTATTTT
>TRBD2|TRBJ2-7|TRBV30|-
CAWSVTSGEQYF
TGTGCCTGGAGTGTAACTAGCGGCGAGCAGTACTTC
>-|TRBJ1-1|TRBV18|few
CASSQGNRNTEAFF
TGTGCCAGCTCACAAGGGAACAGGAACACTGAAGCTTTCTTT
>-|TRBJ2-7|TRBV19|-
CASSMAGRGSGEQYF
TGTGCCAGTAGTATGGCGGGAAGGGGGTCTGGCGAGCAGTACTTC
>-|TRBJ2-7|TRBV9|-
CASSPQGAYEQYF
TGTGCCAGCAGCCCCCAGGGAGCCTACGAGCAGTACTTC
>-|TRBJ2-1|TRBV2|-
CASSVTSSYNEQFF
TGTGCCAGCAGTGTCACCAGCTCCTACAATGAGCAGTTCTTC
>TRBD1|TRBJ1-6|TRBV27|-
CASSSPGQGGSPLHF
TGTGCCAGCAGTTCCCCTGGCCAGGGGGGATCACCCCTCCACTTT
>-|TRBJ2-7|TRBV28|-
CASSSPGRAYEQYF
TGTGCCAGCAGTTCCCCGGGACGGGCCTACGAGCAGTACTTC
>TRBD1|TRBJ2-2|TRBV29-1|-
CSVGTGNGELFF
TGCAGCGTTGGGACAGGGAACGGGGAGCTGTTTTTT
>TRBD1|TRBJ2-6|TRBV5-1|-
CASSPLTGGIPGANVLTF
TGCGCCAGCAGCCCCCTGACAGGGGGCATCCCTGGGGCCAACGTCCTGACTTTC
>-|TRBJ2-1|TRBV7-9|few
CASSLTVHNEQFF
TGTGCCAGCAGCTTAACCGTGCACAATGAGCAGTTCTTC
>-|TRBJ1-1|TRBV11-2|-
CASSFLGHGAFF
TGTGCCAGCAGCTTCTTAGGACACGGCGCTTTCTTT